The text below deals with one T cell receptor (beta chain). Its antigen is not identified. cDNA libraries for TCR alpha and TCR beta, carrying sample barcodes and UMIs, came from 5'RACE with constant-segment primers. MiXCR, applied by TCRdb to the 5' RACE reads, yields one record per CDR3 protein. Among around 200,000 distinct CDR3 sequences listed, approximately 17% were seen once. The germline CDR1 and CDR2 sequences are SGDLS and YYNGEE. V was pared by 4 bases and J by 1 base, with 15 bases between. The CDR3 is made up of 16 amino acids. The record originates from a study of T-cell memory formation after mild COVID-19. Study-level information: TCR clusters were mostly confined to one donor each. Study outcomes and limitations: Pre-infection memory already had some responding clones, implying cross-reactive memory joined.

The V gene is TRBV9, the J gene TRBJ2-1; tentatively, D is TRBD1 (6 bases). The TCR originated in a man aged 18-30 years who had mild COVID-19 (a few samples of this study predate the infection). Cell type and time point are not known. Sequenced input: PBMCs or a T cell subset sorted from them (not recorded which). The CDR3: CASSKRGDRSYNEQFF. The CDR3, as DNA: TGTGCCAGCAGCAAAAGAGGAGACAGGTCCTACAATGAGCAGTTCTTC.